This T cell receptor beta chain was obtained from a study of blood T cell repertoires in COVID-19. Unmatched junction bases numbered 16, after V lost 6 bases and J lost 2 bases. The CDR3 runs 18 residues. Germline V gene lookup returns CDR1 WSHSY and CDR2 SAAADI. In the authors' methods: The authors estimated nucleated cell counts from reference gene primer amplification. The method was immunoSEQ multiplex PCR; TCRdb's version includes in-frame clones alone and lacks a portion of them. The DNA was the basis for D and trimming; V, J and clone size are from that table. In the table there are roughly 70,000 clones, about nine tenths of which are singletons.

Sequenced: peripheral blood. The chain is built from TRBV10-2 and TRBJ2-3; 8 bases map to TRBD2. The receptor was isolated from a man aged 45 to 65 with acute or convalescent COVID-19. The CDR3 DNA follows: TGCGCCAGCAGGGACCCAAGCGGGAGAGCGCCTTTCACAGATACGCAGTATTTT. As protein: CASRDPSGRAPFTDTQYF.